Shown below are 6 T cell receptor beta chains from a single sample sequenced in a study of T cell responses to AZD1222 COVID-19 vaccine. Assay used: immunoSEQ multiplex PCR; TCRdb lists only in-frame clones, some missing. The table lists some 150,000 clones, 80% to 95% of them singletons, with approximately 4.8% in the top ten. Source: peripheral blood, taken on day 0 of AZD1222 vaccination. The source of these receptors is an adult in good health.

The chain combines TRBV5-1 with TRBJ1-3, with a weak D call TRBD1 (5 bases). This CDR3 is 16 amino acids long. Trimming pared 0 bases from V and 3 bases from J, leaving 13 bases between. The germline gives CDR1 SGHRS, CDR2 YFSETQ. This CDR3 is CASSLANWGGGNTIYF. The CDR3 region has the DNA TGCGCCAGCAGCTTGGCCAACTGGGGCGGTGGAAACACCATATATTTT.

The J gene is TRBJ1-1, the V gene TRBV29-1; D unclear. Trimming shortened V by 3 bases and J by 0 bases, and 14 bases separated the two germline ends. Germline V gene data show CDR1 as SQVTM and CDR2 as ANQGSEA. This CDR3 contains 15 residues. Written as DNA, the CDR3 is TGCAGCGTTGAGCTCCCCAGAACTATGAACACTGAAGCTTTCTTT. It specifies CSVELPRTMNTEAFF.

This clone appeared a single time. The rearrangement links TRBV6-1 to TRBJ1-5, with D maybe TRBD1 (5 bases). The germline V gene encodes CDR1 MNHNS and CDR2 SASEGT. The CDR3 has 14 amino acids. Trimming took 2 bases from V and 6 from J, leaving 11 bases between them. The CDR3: CASSEITQGQPQHF. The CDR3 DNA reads TGTGCCAGCAGTGAAATCACTCAGGGTCAGCCCCAGCATTTT.

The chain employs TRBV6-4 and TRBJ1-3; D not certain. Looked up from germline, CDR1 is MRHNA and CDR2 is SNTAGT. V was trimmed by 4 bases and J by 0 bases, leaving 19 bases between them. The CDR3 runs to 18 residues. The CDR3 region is CASSAFREMDASGNTIYF. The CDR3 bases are TGTGCCAGCAGTGCCTTTCGGGAGATGGACGCCTCTGGAAACACCATATATTTT.

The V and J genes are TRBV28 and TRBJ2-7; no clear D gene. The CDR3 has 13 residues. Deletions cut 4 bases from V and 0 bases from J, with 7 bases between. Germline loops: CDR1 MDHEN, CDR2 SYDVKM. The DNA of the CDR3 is TGTGCCAGCAGTTGGTATGGCTCCTACGAGCAGTACTTC. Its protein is CASSWYGSYEQYF.

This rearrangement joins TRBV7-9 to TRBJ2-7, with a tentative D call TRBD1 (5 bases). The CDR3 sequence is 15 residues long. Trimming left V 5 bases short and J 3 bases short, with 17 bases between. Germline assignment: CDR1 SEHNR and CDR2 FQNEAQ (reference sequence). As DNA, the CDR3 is TGTGCCAGCAGCCGCCGGACATCAGTAGTCTACGAGCAGTACTTC. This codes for CASSRRTSVVYEQYF.